These 20 T cell receptor beta chains share one sample of origin, sequenced in a study of read filtering for tumor transcriptome and immune sequencing. This library used roughly 370 ng RNA and molecular barcoded adaptors spanning alpha/delta and beta/gamma chains. A single record per CDR3 protein comes from TCRdb applying MiXCR to the reads. The repertoire includes fewer than 150,000 distinct CDR3 sequences, about an eighth of them detected once, and 11% sits in the top ten. Sequenced: a population of CD138-negative cells sorted from bone marrow. The receptors were sampled from a donor over 35 with multiple myeloma.

This clonotype was seen ten or more times. This chain uses TRBV11-2 with TRBJ2-1; D not certain. Trimming shortened V by 4 bases and J by 2 bases, and 6 bases separated the two germline ends. The CDR3 spans 13 residues. The germline CDR1 and CDR2 sequences are SGHAT and FQNNGV. In nucleotides, the CDR3 is TGTGCCAGCAGCTCCAACCCCTACAATGAGCAGTTCTTC. This codes for CASSSNPYNEQFF.

This clonotype has a count of ten or more. The rearrangement joins TRBV10-3 to TRBJ2-5; TRBD2 is a possible D gene (5 bases). CDR3 length: 15 residues. V was clipped by 6 bases and J by 5 bases, with 19 bases between them. Per the germline V gene, CDR1 is ENHRY and CDR2 is SYGVKD. The CDR3 DNA reads TGTGCCATCAGATCCACGCAGGCCCGAGGGGAGACCCAGTACTTC. Protein product: CAIRSTQARGETQYF.

This clonotype came up many times. The rearrangement uses TRBV20-1 and TRBJ1-4; D might be TRBD1 (6 bases). CDR3 length: 14 amino acids. Germline V gives CDR1 DFQATT, CDR2 SNEGSKA (reference sequence). V lost 3 bases and J 8 bases, leaving 16 bases between the germline ends. Here the CDR3 DNA reads TGCAGTGCTAGGGGTTCAGGGGAGGGGGAAAAACTGTTTTTT. Its protein is CSARGSGEGEKLFF.

This clonotype has a handful of counts. This may stem from a read error, because a much larger clone lies one nucleotide away. CDR3 amino acids: CASRPGQGIGKLFF. The CDR3 bases are TGTGCCAGCAGGCCGGGACAGGGGATAGGAAAACTGTTTTTT. V gene TRBV28 combines with J gene TRBJ1-4, with 10 bases aligning to TRBD1. CDR3 length: 14 amino acids. Germline V CDR1 and CDR2: MDHEN, SYDVKM. Losses at the gene ends were 6 bases for V and 10 bases for J; bases not matched to a gene: 8.

This clonotype was observed at least ten times. The chain is built from TRBV18 and TRBJ1-1; the D gene is possibly TRBD1 (5 bases). The CDR3 spans 14 residues. Trimming cost V 3 bases and J 1 base, with 9 bases left between them. Looked up from germline, CDR1 is KGHSH and CDR2 is LQKENI. The CDR3 DNA is TGTGCCAGCTCACCGTTCGGGGCGAACACTGAAGCTTTCTTT. It is translated as CASSPFGANTEAFF.

This clonotype was observed a few times. This chain links TRBV15 with TRBJ2-5; D remains ambiguous. Trimming pared 4 bases from V and 4 bases from J, leaving 4 bases between. The length of the CDR3 is 11 residues. Germline values: CDR1 LNHNV, CDR2 YYDKDF (reference sequence). CDR3 sequence (DNA): TGTGCCACCAGCAAACGAGAGACCCAGTACTTC. Encoded protein: CATSKRETQYF.

This clonotype was observed at least ten times. The J gene is TRBJ1-4, the V gene TRBV6-2 or TRBV6-3; TRBD1 matches at 9 bases. Germline V gives CDR1 MNHEY, CDR2 SVGEGT. CDR3 length: 13 amino acids. Trimming at V came to 6 bases and at J to 8 bases, leaving 4 bases not matched to a gene. CDR3 sequence reads: CASRGQGPEKLFF. The CDR3 coding sequence is TGTGCCAGCAGGGGACAGGGTCCCGAAAAACTGTTTTTT.

The CDR3 here is CASSEPPAGGPGDTQYF. CDR3 bases: TGTGCCAGCAGCGAACCTCCCGCGGGAGGGCCTGGAGATACGCAGTATTTT. The chain couples TRBV6-1 to TRBJ2-3, with 9 bases aligning to TRBD2. The CDR3 consists of 17 residues. From germline, CDR1 is MNHNS and CDR2 SASEGT. With V trimmed by 6 bases and J by 5 bases, 15 bases remained unmatched.

In its sample, this clonotype was seen many times. The V gene is TRBV6-1, the J gene TRBJ2-7; D is ambiguous. This CDR3 has 14 residues. Germline V gene data show CDR1 as MNHNS and CDR2 as SASEGT. The V and J ends lost 0 bases and 8 bases respectively, with 14 bases between them. Here the CDR3 reads CASSEARQATKQYF. CDR3 nucleotide sequence: TGTGCCAGCAGTGAAGCCCGCCAGGCCACCAAGCAGTACTTC.

This clonotype has at least ten counts. The chain uses TRBV5-1 and TRBJ2-1, with D tentatively TRBD1 or TRBD2 (5 bases each). The V gene's germline CDR1 is SGHRS and CDR2 YFSETQ. The V end lost 4 bases, the J end lost 10 bases, and 12 bases lay between the germline ends. The CDR3 sequence is 12 residues long. CDR3 bases: TGCGCCAGCAGCCCGGACTGGGGCGAGCAGTTCTTC. Amino acid sequence: CASSPDWGEQFF.

In this sample, this clonotype turned up a few times. The CDR3 spells CASSWADRSSGNTIYF. As DNA, the CDR3 is TGCGCCAGCAGCTGGGCGGACAGAAGCTCTGGAAACACCATATATTTT. This chain links TRBV5-1 with TRBJ1-3; possible D gene TRBD1, 6 bases. CDR3 length: 16 amino acids. The germline gives CDR1 SGHRS, CDR2 YFSETQ. With 3 bases removed from V and 0 bases from J, the gap between germline ends came to 13 bases.

This clonotype was counted ten times or more. The chain joins TRBV5-1 to TRBJ2-5, with D tentatively TRBD1 or TRBD2 (5 bases each). This CDR3 has 15 residues. Trimming stripped 0 bases from V and 5 bases from J, with 14 bases between. The germline V gene has CDR1 SGHRS and CDR2 YFSETQ. CDR3 bases: TGCGCCAGCAGCTTGGCCGGGGCCCGAGCCGAGACCCAGTACTTC. Translating it yields CASSLAGARAETQYF.

A few counts support this clonotype. The chain joins TRBV19 to TRBJ2-5, with D possibly TRBD1 on 6 matching bases. V shed 9 bases and J shed 5 bases, with 19 bases lying between them. Germline CDR1 reads LNHDA; CDR2 reads SQIVND (reference sequence). There are 14 residues in the CDR3. The CDR3 DNA reads as TGTGCCAGCCAACAGGGTTACCCAGGGGAGACCCAGTACTTC. Translated: CASQQGYPGETQYF.

This clonotype was counted a single time. This chain links TRBV7-2 with TRBJ2-2, with D perhaps matching TRBD1 (6 bases). CDR3 size: 16 residues. The germline CDR1 and CDR2 sequences are SGHTA and FQGNSA. V shed 0 bases and J shed 4 bases, with 12 bases lying between them. This chain's CDR3 is CASSLAGTTTTGELFF. In nucleotides, the CDR3 is TGTGCCAGCAGCTTAGCTGGGACAACAACCACCGGGGAGCTGTTTTTT. The full variable domain, rest sourced from reference TRBV7-2 and TRBJ2-2, is GAGVSQSPSNKVTEKGKDVELRCDPISGHTALYWYRQSLGQGLEFLIYFQGNSAPDKSGLPSDRFSAERTGGSVSTLTIQRTQQEDSAVYLCASSLAGTTTTGELFFGEGSRLTVL.

There are many counts of this clonotype. The CDR3 region is CASHQKTGGWSETQYF. As DNA, the CDR3 is TGTGCCAGCCACCAAAAGACCGGCGGGTGGTCAGAGACCCAGTACTTC. The chain combines TRBV7-2 with TRBJ2-5, with D perhaps TRBD2 (5 bases). The germline V gene has CDR1 SGHTA and CDR2 FQGNSA. V shed 8 bases and J shed 4 bases, with 23 bases lying between them. The CDR3 consists of 16 residues.

The rearrangement links TRBV29-1 to TRBJ1-5; a weak D match, TRBD1 (6 bases). This CDR3 spans 14 amino acids. Looked up from germline, CDR1 is SQVTM and CDR2 is ANQGSEA. The V end lost 4 bases, the J end lost 7 bases, and 17 bases lay between the germline ends. The CDR3 region has the DNA TGCAGCGTTGTGGTGGGGGGCTTAGGGCAGCCCCAGCATTTT. Its translation is CSVVVGGLGQPQHF.

This clonotype showed up many times. The chain has TRBV28 and TRBJ1-4; D uncertain. Germline V gene lookup returns CDR1 MDHEN and CDR2 SYDVKM. With 4 bases removed from V and 6 bases from J, the gap between germline ends came to 15 bases. The CDR3 has 15 amino acids. CDR3 residues: CASSYDRRRYEKLFF. CDR3 in DNA: TGTGCCAGCAGTTACGACCGACGGCGTTATGAAAAACTGTTTTTT.

The V and J genes are TRBV3-1 and TRBJ2-5, with 8 positions matching TRBD1. This CDR3 comprises 16 residues. J was trimmed by 5 bases and V by 1 base; bases with no gene match: 9. Germline V CDR1 and CDR2: LGHDT, YNNKEL (reference sequence). CDR3 sequence: CASSQAQTGGYETQYF. In DNA, the CDR3 is TGTGCCAGCAGCCAAGCCCAAACAGGGGGGTACGAGACCCAGTACTTC.

This clonotype was seen a handful of times. It may be a read error: a sequence one base away is much more abundant. The gene calls are TRBV18 and TRBJ2-1; 7 bases line up with TRBD1. Trimming took 3 bases from V and 8 from J; bases not matched to a gene: 13. Germline loops: CDR1 KGHSH, CDR2 LQKENI. This CDR3 spans 16 amino acids. The CDR3 sequence: CASSPLGTVKYDEQFF. The CDR3 DNA reads TGTGCCAGCTCACCCCTGGGGACAGTTAAATACGATGAGCAGTTCTTC.

This clonotype was detected only a few times. This chain connects TRBV25-1 to TRBJ2-2; tentative D call: TRBD2 (5 bases). The CDR3 loop spans 15 amino acids. V shed 7 bases and J shed 2 bases, with 14 bases lying between them. Germline CDR1 reads MGHDK; CDR2 reads SYGVNS. The CDR3 bases are TGTGCCAGCATCCCCGGGGATGGAAACACCGGGGAGCTGTTTTTT. Translating gives CASIPGDGNTGELFF.